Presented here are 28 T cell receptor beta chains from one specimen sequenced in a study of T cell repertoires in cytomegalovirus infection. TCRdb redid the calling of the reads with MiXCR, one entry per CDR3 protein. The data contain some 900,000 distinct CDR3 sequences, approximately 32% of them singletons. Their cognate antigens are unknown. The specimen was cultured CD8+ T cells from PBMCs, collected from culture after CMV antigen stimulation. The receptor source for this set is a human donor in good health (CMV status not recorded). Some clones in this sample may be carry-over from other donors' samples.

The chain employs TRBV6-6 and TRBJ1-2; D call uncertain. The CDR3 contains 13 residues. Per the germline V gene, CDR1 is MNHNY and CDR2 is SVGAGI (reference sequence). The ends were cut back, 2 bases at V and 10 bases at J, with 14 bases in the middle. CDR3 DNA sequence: TGTGCCAGCAGTTACCAACAACCTCTCGTCTACACCTTC. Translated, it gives CASSYQQPLVYTF.

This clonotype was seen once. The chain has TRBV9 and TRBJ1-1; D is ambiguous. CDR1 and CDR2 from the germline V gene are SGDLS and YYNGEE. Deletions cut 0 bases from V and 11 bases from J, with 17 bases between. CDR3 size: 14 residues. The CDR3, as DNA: TGTGCCAGCAGCGTAGCTGATGGCGGGCGGAAGGCTTTCTTT. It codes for CASSVADGGRKAFF.

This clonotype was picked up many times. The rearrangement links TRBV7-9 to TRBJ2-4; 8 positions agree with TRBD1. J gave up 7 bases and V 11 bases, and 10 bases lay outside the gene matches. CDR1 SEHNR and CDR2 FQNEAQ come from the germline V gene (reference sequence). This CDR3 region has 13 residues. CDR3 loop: CAPGRGRTNIQYF. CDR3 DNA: TGTGCCCCGGGCAGGGGGCGGACGAACATTCAGTACTTC.

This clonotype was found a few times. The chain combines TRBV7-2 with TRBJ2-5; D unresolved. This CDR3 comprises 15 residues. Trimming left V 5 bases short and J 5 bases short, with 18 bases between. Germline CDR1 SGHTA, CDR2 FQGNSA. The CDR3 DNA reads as TGTGCCAGCAGCACCCTCGCCGAGGCTCCCGAGACCCAGTACTTC. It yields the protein CASSTLAEAPETQYF.

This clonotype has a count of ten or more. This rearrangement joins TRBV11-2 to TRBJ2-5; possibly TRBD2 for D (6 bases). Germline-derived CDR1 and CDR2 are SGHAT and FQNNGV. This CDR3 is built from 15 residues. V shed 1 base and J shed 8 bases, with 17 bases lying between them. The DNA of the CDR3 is TGTGCCAGCAGCTTAGTGGCAGGAGGGGCTGACACCCAGTACTTC. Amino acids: CASSLVAGGADTQYF.

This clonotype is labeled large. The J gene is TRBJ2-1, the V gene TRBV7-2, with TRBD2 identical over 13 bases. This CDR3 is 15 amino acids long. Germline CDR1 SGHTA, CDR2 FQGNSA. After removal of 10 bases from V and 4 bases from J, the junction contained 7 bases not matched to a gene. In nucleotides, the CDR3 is TGTGCCACCGGGACTAGCGGGGCCCCTTACAATGAGCAGTTCTTC. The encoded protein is CATGTSGAPYNEQFF.

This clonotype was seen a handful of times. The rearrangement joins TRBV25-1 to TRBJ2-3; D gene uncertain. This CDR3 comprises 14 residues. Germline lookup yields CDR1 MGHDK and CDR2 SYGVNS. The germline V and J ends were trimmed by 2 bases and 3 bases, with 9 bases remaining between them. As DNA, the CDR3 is TGTGCCAGCAGTGAAAGACGGATTACAGATACGCAGTATTTT. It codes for CASSERRITDTQYF.

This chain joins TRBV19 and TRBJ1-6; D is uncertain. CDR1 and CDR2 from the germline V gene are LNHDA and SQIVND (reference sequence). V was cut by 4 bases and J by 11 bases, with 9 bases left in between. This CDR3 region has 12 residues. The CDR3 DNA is TGTGCCAGTAGTACCGGAGGGACACCCCTCCACTTT. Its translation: CASSTGGTPLHF.

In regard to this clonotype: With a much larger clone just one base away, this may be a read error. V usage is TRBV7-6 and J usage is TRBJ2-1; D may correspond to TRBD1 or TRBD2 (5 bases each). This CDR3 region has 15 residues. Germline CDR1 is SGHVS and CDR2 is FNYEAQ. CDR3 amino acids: CANSLGAGSYNEQFF. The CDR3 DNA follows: TGTGCCAACAGCTTAGGGGCGGGCAGCTACAATGAGCAGTTCTTC.

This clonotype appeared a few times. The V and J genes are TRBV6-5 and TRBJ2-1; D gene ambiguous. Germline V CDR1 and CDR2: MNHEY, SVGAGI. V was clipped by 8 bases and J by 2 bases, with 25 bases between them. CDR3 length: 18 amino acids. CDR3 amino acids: CASRNLMTQTAPYNEQFF. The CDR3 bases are TGTGCCAGCCGGAACCTAATGACCCAAACGGCCCCCTACAATGAGCAGTTCTTC.

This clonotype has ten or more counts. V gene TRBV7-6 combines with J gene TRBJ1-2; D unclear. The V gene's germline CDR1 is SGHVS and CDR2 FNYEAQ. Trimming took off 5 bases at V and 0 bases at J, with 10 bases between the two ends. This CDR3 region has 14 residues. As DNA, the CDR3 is TGTGCCAGCAGCCCATACGAAGCTAACTATGGCTACACCTTC. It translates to CASSPYEANYGYTF. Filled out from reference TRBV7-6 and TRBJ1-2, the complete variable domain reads GAGVSQSPRYKVTKRGQDVALRCDPISGHVSLYWYRQALGQGPEFLTYFNYEAQQDKSGLPNDRFSAERPEGSISTLTIQRTEQRDSAMYRCASSPYEANYGYTFGSGTRLTVV.

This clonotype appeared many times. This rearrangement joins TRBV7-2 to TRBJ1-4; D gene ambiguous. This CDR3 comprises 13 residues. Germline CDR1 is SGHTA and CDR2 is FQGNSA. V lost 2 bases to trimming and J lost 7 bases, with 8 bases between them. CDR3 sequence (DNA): TGTGCCAGCAGCTTACGGGGAGGTGAAAAACTGTTTTTT. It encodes CASSLRGGEKLFF. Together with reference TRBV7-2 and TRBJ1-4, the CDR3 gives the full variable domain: GAGVSQSPSNKVTEKGKDVELRCDPISGHTALYWYRQSLGQGLEFLIYFQGNSAPDKSGLPSDRFSAERTGGSVSTLTIQRTQQEDSAVYLCASSLRGGEKLFFGSGTQLSVL.

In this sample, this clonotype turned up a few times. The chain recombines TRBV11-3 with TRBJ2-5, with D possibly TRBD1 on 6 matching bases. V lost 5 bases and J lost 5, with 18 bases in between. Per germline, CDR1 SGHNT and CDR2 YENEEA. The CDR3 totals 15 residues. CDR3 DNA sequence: TGTGCCAGCAGCCCGACAGGTTCGCCCCGGGAGACCCAGTACTTC. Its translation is CASSPTGSPRETQYF.

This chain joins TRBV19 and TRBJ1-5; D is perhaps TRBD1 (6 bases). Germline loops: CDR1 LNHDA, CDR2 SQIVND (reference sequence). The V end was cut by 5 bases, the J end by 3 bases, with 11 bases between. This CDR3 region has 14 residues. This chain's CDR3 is CASSSRDNNQPQHF. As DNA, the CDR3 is TGTGCCAGTAGTTCCCGGGACAACAATCAGCCCCAGCATTTT.

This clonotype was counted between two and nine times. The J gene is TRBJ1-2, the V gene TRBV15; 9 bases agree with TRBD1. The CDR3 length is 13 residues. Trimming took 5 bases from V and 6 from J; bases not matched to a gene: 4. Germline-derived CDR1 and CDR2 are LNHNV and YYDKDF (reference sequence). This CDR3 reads CATSSDRGDGYTF. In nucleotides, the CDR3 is TGTGCCACCAGCTCGGACAGGGGAGATGGCTACACCTTC.

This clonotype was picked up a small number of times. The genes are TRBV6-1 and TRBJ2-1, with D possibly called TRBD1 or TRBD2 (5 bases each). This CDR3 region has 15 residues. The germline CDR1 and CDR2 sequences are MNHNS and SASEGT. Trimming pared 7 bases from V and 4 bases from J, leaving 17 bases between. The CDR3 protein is CASTLVEGFYNEQFF. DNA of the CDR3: TGTGCCAGCACCCTGGTAGAGGGGTTTTACAATGAGCAGTTCTTC.

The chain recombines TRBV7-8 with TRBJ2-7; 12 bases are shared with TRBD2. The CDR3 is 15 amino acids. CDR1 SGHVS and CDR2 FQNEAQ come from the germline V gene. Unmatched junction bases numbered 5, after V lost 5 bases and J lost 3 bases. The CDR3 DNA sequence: TGTGCCAGCAGCACTAGCGGGGGGTCTTTCTACGAGCAGTACGTC. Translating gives CASSTSGGSFYEQYV.

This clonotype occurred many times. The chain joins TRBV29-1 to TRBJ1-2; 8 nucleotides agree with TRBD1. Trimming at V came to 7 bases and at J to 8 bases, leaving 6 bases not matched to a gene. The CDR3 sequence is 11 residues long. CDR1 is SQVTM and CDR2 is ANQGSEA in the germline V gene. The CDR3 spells CSAGDRSGYTF. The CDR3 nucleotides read TGCAGCGCCGGGGACAGGTCGGGCTACACCTTC.

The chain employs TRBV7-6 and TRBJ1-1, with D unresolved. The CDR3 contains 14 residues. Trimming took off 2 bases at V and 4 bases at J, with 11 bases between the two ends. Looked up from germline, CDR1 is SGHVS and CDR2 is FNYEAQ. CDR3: CASSLKEFGTEAFF. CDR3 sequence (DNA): TGTGCCAGCAGCTTAAAAGAGTTCGGCACTGAAGCTTTCTTT.

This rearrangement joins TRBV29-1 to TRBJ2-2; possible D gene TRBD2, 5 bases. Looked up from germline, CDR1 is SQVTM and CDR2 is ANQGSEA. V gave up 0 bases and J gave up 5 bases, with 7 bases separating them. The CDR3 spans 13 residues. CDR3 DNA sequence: TGCAGCGTTGAAGAACTAGAAACCGGGGAGCTGTTTTTT. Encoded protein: CSVEELETGELFF.

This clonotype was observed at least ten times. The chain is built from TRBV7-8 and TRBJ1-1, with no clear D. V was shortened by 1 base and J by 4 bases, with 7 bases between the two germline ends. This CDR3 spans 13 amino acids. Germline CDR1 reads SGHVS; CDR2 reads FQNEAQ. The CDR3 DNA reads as TGTGCCAGCAGCTTAGAACGCGGCACTGAAGCTTTCTTT. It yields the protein CASSLERGTEAFF.

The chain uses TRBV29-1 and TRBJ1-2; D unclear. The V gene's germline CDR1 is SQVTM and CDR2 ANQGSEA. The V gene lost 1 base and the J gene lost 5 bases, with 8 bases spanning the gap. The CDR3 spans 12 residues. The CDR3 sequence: CSVEGTVYGYTF. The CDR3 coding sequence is TGCAGCGTTGAAGGGACGGTGTATGGCTACACCTTC.

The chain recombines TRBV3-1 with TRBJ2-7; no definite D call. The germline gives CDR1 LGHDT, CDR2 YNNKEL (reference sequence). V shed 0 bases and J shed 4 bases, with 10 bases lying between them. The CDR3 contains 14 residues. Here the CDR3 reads CASSQDLDAYEQYV. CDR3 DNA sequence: TGTGCCAGCAGCCAAGATCTAGATGCTTACGAGCAGTACGTC.

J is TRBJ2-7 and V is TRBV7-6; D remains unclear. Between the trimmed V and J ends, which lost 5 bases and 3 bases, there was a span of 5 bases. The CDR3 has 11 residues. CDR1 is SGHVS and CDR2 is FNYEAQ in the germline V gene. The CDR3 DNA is TGTGCCAGCAGCAAAAACTACGAGCAGTACTTC. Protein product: CASSKNYEQYF.

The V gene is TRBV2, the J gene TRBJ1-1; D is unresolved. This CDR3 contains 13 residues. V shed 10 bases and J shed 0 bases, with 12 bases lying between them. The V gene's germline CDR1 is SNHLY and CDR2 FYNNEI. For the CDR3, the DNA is TGTGCCACCTTTCGGCCCCTGAACACTGAAGCTTTCTTT. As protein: CATFRPLNTEAFF.

CDR3 sequence: CASRLDRADTGELFF. For the CDR3, the DNA is TGTGCCAGCAGATTGGACAGGGCCGACACCGGGGAGCTGTTTTTT. The chain employs TRBV6-6 and TRBJ2-2; 8 nucleotides match TRBD1. The CDR3 sequence is 15 residues long. V lost 6 bases to trimming and J lost 3 bases; unmatched junction nucleotides: 6. Germline V lookup: CDR1 MNHNY, CDR2 SVGAGI (reference sequence).

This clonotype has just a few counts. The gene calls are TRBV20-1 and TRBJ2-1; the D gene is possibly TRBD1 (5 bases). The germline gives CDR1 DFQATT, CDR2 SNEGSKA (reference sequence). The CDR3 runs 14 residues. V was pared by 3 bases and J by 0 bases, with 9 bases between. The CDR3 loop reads CSASRDSSYNEQFF. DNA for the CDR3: TGCAGTGCTAGCAGAGACAGCTCCTACAATGAGCAGTTCTTC.

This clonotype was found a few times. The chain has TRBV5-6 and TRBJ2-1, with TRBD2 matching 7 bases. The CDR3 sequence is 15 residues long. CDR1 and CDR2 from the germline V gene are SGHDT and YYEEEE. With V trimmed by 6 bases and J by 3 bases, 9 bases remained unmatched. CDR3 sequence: CASILGWGGYNEQFF. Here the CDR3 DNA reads TGTGCCAGCATCCTCGGGTGGGGGGGCTACAATGAGCAGTTCTTC.